This T cell receptor (beta chain) was captured by sequencing in a study of T cells in Graves' hyperthyroidism and ophthalmopathy. Study overall: Initial diagnosis, before any treatment, was when peripheral blood was collected. Broader study findings: Ophthalmopathy was told apart from stable hyperthyroidism by a 13 V-J model. Most thyroid clonotypes expanded above 0.001 were also detected in blood.

TCR beta CDR3 regions were amplified from RNA. TCR CDR3 underwent first-round RT-PCR with the HTBI primer set. TCRdb fed the multiplex PCR reads into MiXCR, producing one record per CDR3 protein. The sample lists 650,000 to 700,000 distinct CDR3 sequences, 15% to 20% occurring once. Trimming removed 2 bases from V and 1 base from J, with 9 bases in between. The CDR3 is 15 amino acids. Germline CDR1 reads MNHEY; CDR2 reads SVGEGT. A few counts support this clonotype. As yet, its antigen is unknown. This clonotype was sampled from a man over 45 with Graves' hyperthyroidism. The chain couples TRBV6-2 or TRBV6-3 to TRBJ1-3; D remains unclear. Source material: blood. For the CDR3, the DNA is TGTGCCAGCAGTTACCTCCGTCCATCTGGAAACACCATATATTTT. This encodes CASSYLRPSGNTIYF.